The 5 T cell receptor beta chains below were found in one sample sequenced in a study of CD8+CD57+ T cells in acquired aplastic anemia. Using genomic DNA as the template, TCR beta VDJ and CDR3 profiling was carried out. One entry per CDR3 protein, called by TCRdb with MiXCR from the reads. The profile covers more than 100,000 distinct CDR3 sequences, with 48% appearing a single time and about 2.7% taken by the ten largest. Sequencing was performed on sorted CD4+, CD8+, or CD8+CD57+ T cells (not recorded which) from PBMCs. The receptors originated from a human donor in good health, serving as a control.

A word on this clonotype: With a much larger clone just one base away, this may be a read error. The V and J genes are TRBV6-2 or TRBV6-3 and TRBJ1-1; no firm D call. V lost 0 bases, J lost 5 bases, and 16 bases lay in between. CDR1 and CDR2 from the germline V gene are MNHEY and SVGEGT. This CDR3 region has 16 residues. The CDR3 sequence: CASSYSGLSWRTEAFF. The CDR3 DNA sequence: TGTGCCAGCAGTTACTCAGGTCTAAGCTGGCGGACTGAAGCTTTCTTT.

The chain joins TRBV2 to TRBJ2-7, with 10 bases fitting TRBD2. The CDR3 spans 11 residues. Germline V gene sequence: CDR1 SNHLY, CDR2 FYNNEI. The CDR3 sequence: CSTSGAYEQYF. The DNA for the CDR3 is TGTTCTACTAGCGGGGCCTACGAGCAGTACTTC. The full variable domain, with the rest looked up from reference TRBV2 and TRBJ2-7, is EPEVTQTPSHQVTQMGQEVILRCVPISNHLYFYWYRQILGQKVEFLVSFYNNEISEKSEIFDDQFSVERPDGSNFTLKIRSTKLEDSAMYFCSTSGAYEQYFGPGTRLTVT.

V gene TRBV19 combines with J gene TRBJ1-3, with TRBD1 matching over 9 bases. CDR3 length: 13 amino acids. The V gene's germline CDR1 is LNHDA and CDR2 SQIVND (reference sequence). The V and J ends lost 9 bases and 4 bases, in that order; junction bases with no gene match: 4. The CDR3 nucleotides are TGTGCCAGCGGACAGGGGAACGGAAACACCATATATTTT. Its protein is CASGQGNGNTIYF.

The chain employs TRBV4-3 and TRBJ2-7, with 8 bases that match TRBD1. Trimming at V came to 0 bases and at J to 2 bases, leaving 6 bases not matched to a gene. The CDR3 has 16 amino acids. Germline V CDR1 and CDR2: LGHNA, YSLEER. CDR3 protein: CASSQDGYRGAYEQYF. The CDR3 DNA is TGCGCCAGCAGCCAAGATGGGTACAGGGGGGCCTACGAGCAGTACTTC.

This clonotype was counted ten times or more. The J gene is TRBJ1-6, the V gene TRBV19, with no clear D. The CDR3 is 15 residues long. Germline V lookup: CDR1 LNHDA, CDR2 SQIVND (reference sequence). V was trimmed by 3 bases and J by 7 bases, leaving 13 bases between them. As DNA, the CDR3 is TGTGCCAGTAGTATGCCGAGGTCAGTCAATTCACCCCTCCACTTT. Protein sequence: CASSMPRSVNSPLHF.